Listed below are T cell receptor beta chains from one sample, sequenced in a study of blood T cell repertoires in COVID-19. TCRdb's copy holds only in-frame clones and misses some; the assay was immunoSEQ multiplex PCR. The sample lists roughly 200,000 clones; 75% to 90% were seen once. Sequenced material: PBMCs or T cells enriched from blood (not recorded which). These receptor sequences come from a woman in her twenties or thirties who had been exposed to COVID-19. Both conserved end residues are part of each CDR3. A D gene is named only where the DNA matches it firmly. Size is omitted from some rows. Given values are once, few, many or a class for expanded clones.

D	J	V	size	CDR3	DNA
.	TRBJ1-2	TRBV2	.	CASSPGNKGYGYTF	TGTGCCAGCAGCCCGGGGAACAAAGGCTATGGCTACACCTTC
TRBD1	TRBJ1-2	TRBV6-5	.	CASTPDREGYGYTF	TGTGCCAGCACCCCGGACAGGGAAGGCTATGGCTACACCTTC
.	TRBJ1-2	TRBV19	.	CASSPAPDYGYTF	TGTGCCAGTAGTCCAGCGCCCGACTATGGCTACACCTTC
.	TRBJ1-2	TRBV19	few	CASSIDSKYGYTF	TGTGCCAGTAGTATCGACAGTAAATATGGCTACACCTTC
.	TRBJ1-4	TRBV11-2	.	CASSLDGGRGTNEKLFF	TGTGCCAGCAGCTTAGATGGGGGCAGGGGAACTAATGAAAAACTGTTTTTT
.	TRBJ1-1	TRBV5-4	.	CASSYKDNEAFF	TGTGCCAGCAGCTACAAGGACAACGAAGCTTTCTTT
TRBD1	TRBJ1-1	TRBV18	.	CASSPLGTGGARTEAFF	TGTGCCAGCTCACCACTAGGGACAGGGGGCGCAAGGACTGAAGCTTTCTTT
TRBD1	TRBJ2-2	TRBV29-1	.	CSARGGQGINAGELFF	TGCAGCGCCCGGGGGGGACAGGGGATTAACGCCGGGGAGCTGTTTTTT
TRBD1	TRBJ1-6	TRBV19	.	CASSYGRGLLNSPLHF	TGTGCCAGTAGCTATGGCAGGGGGCTTTTGAATTCACCCCTCCACTTT
TRBD2	TRBJ2-2	TRBV7-7	.	CASKAGGTNTGELFF	TGTGCTAGCAAAGCGGGGGGTACGAACACCGGGGAGCTGTTTTTT
TRBD2	TRBJ2-5	TRBV2	.	CASSEGLAGAYQETQYF	TGTGCCAGCAGTGAAGGTCTAGCGGGGGCCTACCAAGAGACCCAGTACTTC
.	TRBJ2-1	TRBV11-2	.	CASSLDHSYNEQFF	TGTGCCAGCAGCTTAGATCACAGCTACAATGAGCAGTTCTTC
TRBD1	TRBJ1-2	TRBV24-1	once	CATCTPGGSYTF	TGTGCCACCTGCACCCCAGGGGGCAGCTACACCTTC
.	TRBJ1-5	TRBV6-5	.	CASLRGGQGNQPQHF	TGTGCCAGCCTGCGGGGGGGGCAGGGTAATCAGCCCCAGCATTTT
TRBD1	TRBJ1-2	TRBV10-3	.	CAISDSGQIGSYGYTF	TGTGCCATCAGTGACTCGGGACAGATCGGAAGCTATGGCTACACCTTC
.	TRBJ1-2	TRBV14	once	CASSPRERNYGYTF	TGTGCCAGCAGCCCCCGCGAAAGAAACTATGGCTACACCTTC
.	TRBJ1-5	TRBV9	.	CASSVGTGNQPQHF	TGTGCCAGCAGCGTAGGAACAGGCAATCAGCCCCAGCATTTT
.	TRBJ1-1	TRBV3-1/TRBV3-2	.	CASSRGGGTEAFF	TGTGCCAGCAGCCGAGGGGGGGGAACTGAAGCTTTCTTT